This entry features one T cell receptor (beta chain) sequence. The assay was immunoSEQ multiplex PCR, and TCRdb's table has in-frame clones only and misses some. Of approximately 20,000 clones listed, approximately 89% are singletons. The data belong to a study of graft-versus-host responses after intestinal transplantation. Study background: Anti-thymocyte globulin induction, then tacrolimus and steroids for two to four years, went to all recipients.

Specimen: PBMCs, collected around 68 days after intestinal transplantation. This receptor was taken from a human patient who received an intestinal transplant, so some T cells may come from the graft donor.

The CDR3 loop is CASSLESAYNEQFF. The CDR3 DNA reads TGCGCCAGCAGCTTGGAATCGGCGTACAATGAGCAGTTCTTC. V usage is TRBV5-1 and J usage is TRBJ2-1, with D hard to call. Germline V gives CDR1 SGHRS, CDR2 YFSETQ. The V end was cut by 0 bases, the J end by 4 bases, with 8 bases between. This CDR3 is built from 14 residues.